Below are 24 T cell receptor beta chains sequenced from a single sample in a study of vaccination and CD4 T cells after COVID-19. These receptors' targets are unknown. Treatment given: roughly 11-day PBMC culture with coronavirus spike peptide pools or control peptides (ViraFEST assay). Sequencing of the DNA from cultured CD4+ T cells was carried out with the Oncomine TCR Beta short-read assay. Each CDR3 protein gets one entry after TCRdb re-called the PCR reads with MiXCR. The sample contains roughly 15,000 distinct CDR3 sequences, around 49% of which appear only once. The source material was CD4+ T cells from blood, cultured in vitro. Source of these receptors: a human donor who had recovered from COVID-19.

The chain links TRBV27 to TRBJ1-6; 10 nucleotides align to TRBD1. Looked up from germline, CDR1 is MNHEY and CDR2 is SMNVEV (reference sequence). V lost 5 bases, J lost 10 bases, and 5 bases stayed unmatched. CDR3 size: 14 residues. The CDR3 sequence: CASSATGGGSPLHF. DNA of the CDR3: TGTGCCAGCAGTGCGACAGGGGGCGGCTCACCCCTCCACTTT.

This chain uses TRBV6-1 with TRBJ2-7; 9 nucleotides line up with TRBD2. In germline, CDR1 is MNHNS, CDR2 SASEGT. CDR3 length: 14 amino acids. V trimming: 8 bases; J trimming: 3 bases; junction bases outside the gene matches: 8. CDR3 amino acids: CASGQRGVLYEQYF. The DNA of the CDR3 is TGTGCCAGCGGCCAGCGGGGGGTCCTCTACGAGCAGTACTTC.

This clonotype has a handful of counts. The V gene is TRBV7-8, the J gene TRBJ2-7; 11 bases are a match to TRBD1. The CDR3 length is 15 residues. The germline gives CDR1 SGHVS, CDR2 FQNEAQ. V lost 5 bases and J lost 2; bases outside the gene matches: 5. The DNA for the CDR3 is TGTGCCAGCAGCGCTCGGACAGGGGGCCCCTACGAGCAGTACTTC. Its translation is CASSARTGGPYEQYF. The whole variable domain, remainder taken from reference TRBV7-8 and TRBJ2-7, is GAGVSQSPRYKVAKRGQDVALRCDPISGHVSLFWYQQALGQGPEFLTYFQNEAQLDKSGLPSDRFFAERPEGSVSTLKIQRTQQEDSAVYLCASSARTGGPYEQYFGPGTRLTVT.

The chain is built from TRBV6-1 and TRBJ2-1; either TRBD1 or TRBD2 may supply D (5 bases each). The ends were cut back, 6 bases at V and 10 bases at J, with 16 bases in the middle. Germline assignment: CDR1 MNHNS and CDR2 SASEGT. CDR3 size: 13 residues. For the CDR3, the DNA is TGTGCCAGCAGCCCGGACGGGACCGGGGAGCAGTTCTTC. Translated, it gives CASSPDGTGEQFF.

In its sample, this clonotype was seen a few times. The rearrangement joins TRBV15 to TRBJ2-3, with TRBD2 identical over 14 bases. Germline assignment: CDR1 LNHNV and CDR2 YYDKDF (reference sequence). V lost 1 base to trimming and J lost 6 bases; unmatched junction nucleotides: 6. This CDR3 is built from 17 residues. For the CDR3, the DNA is TGTGCCACCAGCAGAGGGGGGACTAGCGGGAGAGCGGATACGCAGTATTTT. This sequence encodes CATSRGGTSGRADTQYF.

This clonotype showed up just once. This chain links TRBV20-1 with TRBJ1-1; D gene uncertain. The CDR3 sequence is 11 residues long. Trimming left V 4 bases short and J 11 bases short, with 14 bases between. Germline CDR1 reads DFQATT; CDR2 reads SNEGSKA (reference sequence). The CDR3 reads CSAIGPRGAFF. The DNA for the CDR3 is TGCAGTGCTATAGGCCCCCGAGGGGCTTTCTTT.

V usage is TRBV10-2 and J usage is TRBJ2-3, with D unresolved. The germline gives CDR1 WSHSY, CDR2 SAAADI. This CDR3 region has 14 residues. V lost 8 bases and J lost 0, with 12 bases in between. CDR3 sequence: CASGGLISTDTQYF. CDR3 coding DNA: TGCGCCAGCGGTGGCCTGATTAGCACAGATACGCAGTATTTT.

V and J are TRBV11-2 and TRBJ1-2; D is ambiguous. The CDR3 spans 14 residues. The V gene lost 5 bases and the J gene lost 5 bases, with 15 bases spanning the gap. CDR1 is SGHAT and CDR2 is FQNNGV in the germline V gene. CDR3 loop: CASSVSRTSYGYTF. Here the CDR3 DNA reads TGTGCCAGCAGCGTTAGTCGGACTTCATATGGCTACACCTTC.

There are a few counts of this clonotype. The genes are TRBV10-3 and TRBJ1-3; a possible D gene is TRBD1 (6 bases). V was trimmed by 8 bases and J by 4 bases, leaving 15 bases between them. Germline V gene sequence: CDR1 ENHRY, CDR2 SYGVKD. The CDR3 runs 14 residues. The CDR3 region is CAISQGQLGNTIYF. In DNA form, the CDR3 reads TGTGCCATCTCTCAGGGGCAACTGGGAAACACCATATATTTT.

The gene calls are TRBV10-3 and TRBJ1-1; 9 bases map to TRBD1. This CDR3 comprises 14 residues. The V and J ends lost 9 bases and 4 bases, in that order; junction bases with no gene match: 9. Per germline, CDR1 ENHRY and CDR2 SYGVKD. In DNA, the CDR3 is TGTGCCATTCGCCGGGACAGGGACATCACTGAAGCTTTCTTT. Protein sequence: CAIRRDRDITEAFF.

This chain uses TRBV7-2 with TRBJ2-3, with D unclear. This CDR3 is 13 amino acids long. Trimming left V 7 bases short and J 2 bases short, with 10 bases between. CDR1 is SGHTA, CDR2 FQGNSA, per germline. The CDR3 bases are TGTACCAGCAAAACAGTCCACACAGATACGCAGTATTTT. Residues: CTSKTVHTDTQYF. The entire variable domain, with the rest obtained from reference TRBV7-2 and TRBJ2-3, is as follows: GAGVSQSPSNKVTEKGKDVELRCDPISGHTALYWYRQSLGQGLEFLIYFQGNSAPDKSGLPSDRFSAERTGGSVSTLTIQRTQQEDSAVYLCTSKTVHTDTQYFGPGTRLTVL.

The V and J genes are TRBV11-3 and TRBJ2-1; 15 bases are a match to TRBD2. The CDR3 is made up of 19 amino acids. V lost 3 bases, J lost 0 bases, and 6 bases stayed unmatched. The V gene's germline CDR1 is SGHNT and CDR2 YENEEA. The CDR3 sequence is CASSFMGGLAGGSYNEQFF. The DNA for the CDR3 is TGTGCCAGCAGCTTTATGGGGGGACTAGCGGGGGGCTCCTACAATGAGCAGTTCTTC.

The V gene is TRBV7-2, the J gene TRBJ2-7; 9 nucleotides line up with TRBD2. The CDR3 has 16 amino acids. Per the germline V gene, CDR1 is SGHTA and CDR2 is FQGNSA. V lost 1 base, J lost 2 bases, and 6 bases stayed unmatched. CDR3 protein: CASSLEHLAGPYEQYF. The CDR3 DNA is TGTGCCAGCAGCTTAGAGCATCTAGCGGGGCCCTACGAGCAGTACTTC.

This clonotype was counted between two and nine times. The chain has TRBV2 and TRBJ2-1, with 16 bases aligning to TRBD2. V was clipped by 6 bases and J by 15 bases; unmatched bases: 14. This CDR3 is 16 amino acids long. Germline V gene data show CDR1 as SNHLY and CDR2 as FYNNEI. Written as DNA, the CDR3 is TGTGCCAGCAGCAAGGACGGGACTAGCGGGAGGGCCGAGGTGTTCTTC. Protein sequence: CASSKDGTSGRAEVFF. The full variable domain, its missing parts supplied by reference TRBV2 and TRBJ2-1, is EPEVTQTPSHQVTQMGQEVILRCVPISNHLYFYWYRQILGQKVEFLVSFYNNEISEKSEIFDDQFSVERPDGSNFTLKIRSTKLEDSAMYFCASSKDGTSGRAEVFFGPGTRLTVL.

In this sample, this clonotype turned up a few times. The CDR3: CASGARVYSPLHF. In DNA, the CDR3 is TGTGCCAGCGGGGCCAGGGTATATTCACCCCTCCACTTT. The chain recombines TRBV6-1 with TRBJ1-6; D is perhaps TRBD1 (5 bases). The CDR3 loop spans 13 amino acids. Germline V gene sequence: CDR1 MNHNS, CDR2 SASEGT. The V end was cut by 8 bases, the J end by 8 bases, with 13 bases between.

V usage is TRBV20-1 and J usage is TRBJ2-1; D is ambiguous. CDR1 is DFQATT, CDR2 SNEGSKA, per germline (reference sequence). V lost 6 bases and J 12 bases, leaving 15 bases between the germline ends. The CDR3 is made up of 11 amino acids. CDR3 bases: TGCAGTGCCAGTTACTCCCTCAGGCAGTTCTTC. Its translation is CSASYSLRQFF.

This clonotype showed up just once. The rearrangement uses TRBV7-6 and TRBJ2-2; a possible D gene is TRBD2 (6 bases). The V gene's germline CDR1 is SGHVS and CDR2 FNYEAQ. CDR3 size: 17 residues. V was clipped by 0 bases and J by 4 bases, with 15 bases between them. DNA of the CDR3: TGTGCCAGCAGCTTAGCCGGGAGCGGGTGGGGCACCGGGGAGCTGTTTTTT. This translates into CASSLAGSGWGTGELFF.

This clonotype was seen once. The V gene is TRBV18, the J gene TRBJ2-4; D ambiguous. Germline CDR1 reads KGHSH; CDR2 reads LQKENI. Trimming left V 1 base short and J 0 bases short, with 13 bases between. This CDR3 comprises 17 residues. CDR3 region: CASSPQELLLAKNIQYF. The CDR3, as DNA: TGTGCCAGCTCACCACAGGAGCTACTCCTAGCCAAAAACATTCAGTACTTC.

V is TRBV4-2 and J is TRBJ1-1; D unclear. The germline V gene encodes CDR1 LGHNA and CDR2 YNFKEQ. V was cut by 0 bases and J by 4 bases, with 15 bases left in between. This CDR3 is 16 amino acids long. The CDR3 DNA reads as TGTGCCAGCAGCCAAGATCCGAGTCCGGCAGGCACTGAAGCTTTCTTT. Translation: CASSQDPSPAGTEAFF.

This rearrangement joins TRBV5-1 to TRBJ2-2, with D unclear. Per germline, CDR1 SGHRS and CDR2 YFSETQ. V was clipped by 0 bases and J by 0 bases, with 6 bases between them. There are 15 residues in the CDR3. As DNA, the CDR3 is TGCGCCAGCAGCTTGGGGGAAACGAACACCGGGGAGCTGTTTTTT. Translating gives CASSLGETNTGELFF.

In its sample, this clonotype was seen a few times. The chain has TRBV6-1 and TRBJ1-5; 7 nucleotides match TRBD1. Looked up from germline, CDR1 is MNHNS and CDR2 is SASEGT. The length of the CDR3 is 15 residues. V lost 6 bases, J lost 5 bases, and 10 bases stayed unmatched. In DNA, the CDR3 is TGTGCCAGCAGGCCCCACGACAGGGATCATCAGCCCCAGCATTTT. Translating it yields CASRPHDRDHQPQHF.

The chain employs TRBV6-1 and TRBJ1-2; 8 bases line up with TRBD1. CDR1 is MNHNS and CDR2 is SASEGT in the germline V gene. V lost 4 bases to trimming and J lost 4 bases; unmatched junction nucleotides: 14. The CDR3 contains 17 residues. The CDR3 is CASSAHQRTGGRYGYTF. As DNA, the CDR3 is TGTGCCAGCAGTGCACACCAAAGAACAGGGGGACGCTATGGCTACACCTTC.

This clonotype has just a few counts. The V call is TRBV6-2 or TRBV6-3, the J call TRBJ2-3, with 13 bases matching TRBD2. Trimming at V came to 2 bases and at J to 4 bases, leaving 0 bases not matched to a gene. Per the germline V gene, CDR1 is MNHEY and CDR2 is SVGEGT. This CDR3 comprises 15 residues. Here the CDR3 reads CASSYTSGGADTQYF. The CDR3, as DNA: TGTGCCAGCAGTTACACTAGCGGGGGGGCAGATACGCAGTATTTT.

The V call is TRBV29-1, the J call TRBJ2-5, with D perhaps TRBD1 (5 bases). Trimming removed 7 bases at V and 5 bases at J, with 17 bases between. This CDR3 is built from 13 residues. The germline CDR1 and CDR2 sequences are SQVTM and ANQGSEA. The DNA for the CDR3 is TGCAGCGCCGGACAAGGCATAGGGGAGACCCAGTACTTC. Translated: CSAGQGIGETQYF.